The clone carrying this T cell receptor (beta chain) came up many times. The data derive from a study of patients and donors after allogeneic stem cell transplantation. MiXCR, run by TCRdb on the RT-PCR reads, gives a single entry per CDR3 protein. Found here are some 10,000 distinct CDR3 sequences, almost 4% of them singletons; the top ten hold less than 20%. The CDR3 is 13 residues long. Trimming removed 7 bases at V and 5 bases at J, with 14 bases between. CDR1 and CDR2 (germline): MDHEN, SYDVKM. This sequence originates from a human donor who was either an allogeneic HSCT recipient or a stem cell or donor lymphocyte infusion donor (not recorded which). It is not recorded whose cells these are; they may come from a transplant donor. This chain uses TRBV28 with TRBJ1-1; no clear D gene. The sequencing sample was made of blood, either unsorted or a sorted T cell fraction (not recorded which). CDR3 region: CASINPLVTEAFF. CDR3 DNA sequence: TGTGCCAGCATAAACCCTCTTGTGACTGAAGCTTTCTTT.